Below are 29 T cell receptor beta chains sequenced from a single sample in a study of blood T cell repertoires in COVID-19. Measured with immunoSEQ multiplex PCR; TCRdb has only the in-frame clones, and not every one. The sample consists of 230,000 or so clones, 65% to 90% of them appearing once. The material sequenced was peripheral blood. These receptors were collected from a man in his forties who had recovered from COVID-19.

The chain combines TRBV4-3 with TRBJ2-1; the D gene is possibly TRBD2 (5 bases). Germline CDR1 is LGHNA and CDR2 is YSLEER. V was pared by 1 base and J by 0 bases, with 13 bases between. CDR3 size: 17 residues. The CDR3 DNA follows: TGCGCCAGCAGCCAAGTGAAGCTAGGGAGCTCCTACAATGAGCAGTTCTTC. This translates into CASSQVKLGSSYNEQFF.

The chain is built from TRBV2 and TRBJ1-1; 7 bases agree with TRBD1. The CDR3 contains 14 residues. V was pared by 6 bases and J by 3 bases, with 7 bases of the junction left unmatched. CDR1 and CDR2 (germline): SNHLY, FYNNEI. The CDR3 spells CASRTGEGDTEAFF. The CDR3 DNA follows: TGTGCCAGCAGAACAGGGGAAGGGGACACTGAAGCTTTCTTT.

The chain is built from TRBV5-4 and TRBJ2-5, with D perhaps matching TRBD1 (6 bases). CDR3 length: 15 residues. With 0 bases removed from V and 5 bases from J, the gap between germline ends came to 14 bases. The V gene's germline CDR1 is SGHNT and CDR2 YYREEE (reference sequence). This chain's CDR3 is CASSLGGQGIETQYF. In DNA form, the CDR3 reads TGTGCCAGCAGCTTGGGTGGTCAGGGGATTGAGACCCAGTACTTC. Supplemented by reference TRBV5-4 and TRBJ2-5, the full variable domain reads ETGVTQSPTHLIKTRGQQVTLRCSSQSGHNTVSWYQQALGQGPQFIFQYYREEENGRGNFPPRFSGLQFPNYSSELNVNALELDDSALYLCASSLGGQGIETQYFGPGTRLLVL.

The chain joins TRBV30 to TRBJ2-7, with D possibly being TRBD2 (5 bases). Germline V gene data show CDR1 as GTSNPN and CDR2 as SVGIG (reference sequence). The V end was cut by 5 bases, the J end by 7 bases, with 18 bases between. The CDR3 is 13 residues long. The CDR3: CAWAAKGVREQYF. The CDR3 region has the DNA TGTGCCTGGGCCGCCAAGGGAGTGAGGGAGCAGTACTTC.

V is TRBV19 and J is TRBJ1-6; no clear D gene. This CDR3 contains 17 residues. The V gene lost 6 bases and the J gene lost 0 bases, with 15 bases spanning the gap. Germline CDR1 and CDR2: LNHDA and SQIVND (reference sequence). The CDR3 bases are TGTGCCAGTAGGCTCTACGCGGGGAGCTCCTATAATTCACCCCTCCACTTT. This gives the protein CASRLYAGSSYNSPLHF.

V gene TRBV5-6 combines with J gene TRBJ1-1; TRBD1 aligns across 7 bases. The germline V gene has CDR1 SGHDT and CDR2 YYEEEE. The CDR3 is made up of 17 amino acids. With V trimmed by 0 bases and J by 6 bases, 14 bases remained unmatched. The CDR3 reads CASSLAREGARIAEAFF. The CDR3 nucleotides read TGTGCCAGCAGCTTGGCCCGGGAGGGGGCCCGTATTGCTGAAGCTTTCTTT.

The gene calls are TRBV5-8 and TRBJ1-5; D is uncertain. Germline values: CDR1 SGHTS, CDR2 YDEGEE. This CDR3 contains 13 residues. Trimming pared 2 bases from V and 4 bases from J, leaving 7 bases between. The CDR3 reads CASSFTRNQPQHF. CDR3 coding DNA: TGTGCCAGCAGCTTTACGAGGAATCAGCCCCAGCATTTT.

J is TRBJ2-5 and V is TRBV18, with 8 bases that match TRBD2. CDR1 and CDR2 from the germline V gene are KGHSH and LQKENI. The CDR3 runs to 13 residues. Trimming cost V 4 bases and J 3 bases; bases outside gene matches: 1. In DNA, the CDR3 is TGTGCCAGCTCACAACTAGCGGAAGAGACCCAGTACTTC. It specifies CASSQLAEETQYF.

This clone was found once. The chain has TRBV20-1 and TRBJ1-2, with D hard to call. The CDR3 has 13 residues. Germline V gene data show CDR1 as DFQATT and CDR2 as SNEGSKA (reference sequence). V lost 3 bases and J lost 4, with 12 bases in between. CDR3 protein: CSASSPPVYGYTF. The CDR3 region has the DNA TGCAGTGCTAGTAGCCCACCGGTCTATGGCTACACCTTC.

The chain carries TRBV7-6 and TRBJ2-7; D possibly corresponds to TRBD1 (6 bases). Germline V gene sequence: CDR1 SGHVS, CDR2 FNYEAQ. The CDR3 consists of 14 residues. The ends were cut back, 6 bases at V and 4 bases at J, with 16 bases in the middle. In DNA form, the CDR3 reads TGTGCCAGCAGTTCCCGGGACAAGGGGTACGAGCAGTACTTC. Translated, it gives CASSSRDKGYEQYF. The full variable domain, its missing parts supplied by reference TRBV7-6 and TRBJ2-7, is GAGVSQSPRYKVTKRGQDVALRCDPISGHVSLYWYRQALGQGPEFLTYFNYEAQQDKSGLPNDRFSAERPEGSISTLTIQRTEQRDSAMYRCASSSRDKGYEQYFGPGTRLTVT.

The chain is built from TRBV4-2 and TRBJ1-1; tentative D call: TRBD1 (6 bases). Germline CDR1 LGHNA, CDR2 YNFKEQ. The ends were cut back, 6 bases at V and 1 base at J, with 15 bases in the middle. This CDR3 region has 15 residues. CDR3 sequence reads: CASSPSTGRNTEAFF. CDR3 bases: TGTGCCAGCAGTCCCTCAACAGGGAGGAACACTGAAGCTTTCTTT.

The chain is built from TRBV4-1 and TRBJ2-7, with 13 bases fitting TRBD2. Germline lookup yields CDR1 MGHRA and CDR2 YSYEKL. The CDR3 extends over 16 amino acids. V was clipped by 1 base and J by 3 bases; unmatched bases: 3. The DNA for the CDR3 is TGCGCCAGCAGCCAAGGGACTAGCGGGGGAATCTACGAGCAGTACTTC. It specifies CASSQGTSGGIYEQYF.

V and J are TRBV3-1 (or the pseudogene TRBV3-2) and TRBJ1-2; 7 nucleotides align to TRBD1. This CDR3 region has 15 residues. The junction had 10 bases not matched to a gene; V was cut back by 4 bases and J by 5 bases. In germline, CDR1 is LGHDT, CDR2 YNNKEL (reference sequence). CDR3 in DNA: TGTGCCAGCAGCCCCCCCCGGAGCAGGGGGTATGGCTACACCTTC. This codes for CASSPPRSRGYGYTF.

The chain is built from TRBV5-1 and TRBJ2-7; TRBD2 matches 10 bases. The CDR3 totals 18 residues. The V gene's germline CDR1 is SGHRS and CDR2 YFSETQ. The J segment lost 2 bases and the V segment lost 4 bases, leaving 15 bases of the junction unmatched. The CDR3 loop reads CASSRATSGSPGAYEQYF. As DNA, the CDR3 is TGCGCCAGCAGCCGAGCGACTAGCGGGTCCCCAGGGGCCTACGAGCAGTACTTC. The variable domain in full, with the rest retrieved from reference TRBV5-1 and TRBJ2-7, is KAGVTQTPRYLIKTRGQQVTLSCSPISGHRSVSWYQQTPGQGLQFLFEYFSETQRNKGNFPGRFSGRQFSNSRSEMNVSTLELGDSALYLCASSRATSGSPGAYEQYFGPGTRLTVT.

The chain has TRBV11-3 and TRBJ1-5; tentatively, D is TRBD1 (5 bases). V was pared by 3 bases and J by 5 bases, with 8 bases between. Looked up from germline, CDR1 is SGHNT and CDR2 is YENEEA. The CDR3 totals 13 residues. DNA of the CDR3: TGTGCCAGCAGCTTGCAGGGTGATCAGCCCCAGCATTTT. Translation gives CASSLQGDQPQHF.

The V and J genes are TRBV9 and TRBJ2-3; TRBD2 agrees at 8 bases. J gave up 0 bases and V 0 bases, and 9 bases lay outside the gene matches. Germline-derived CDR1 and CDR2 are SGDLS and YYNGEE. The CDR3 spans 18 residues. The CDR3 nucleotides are TGTGCCAGCAGCGTAGGTGATAGCGGGGCATCCAGCACAGATACGCAGTATTTT. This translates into CASSVGDSGASSTDTQYF.

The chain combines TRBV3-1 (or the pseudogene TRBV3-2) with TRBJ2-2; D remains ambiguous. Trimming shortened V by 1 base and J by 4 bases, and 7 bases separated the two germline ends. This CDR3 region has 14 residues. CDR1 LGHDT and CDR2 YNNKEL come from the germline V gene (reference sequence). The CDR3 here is CASSQAHRTGELFF. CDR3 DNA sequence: TGTGCCAGCAGCCAAGCACATCGCACCGGGGAGCTGTTTTTT.

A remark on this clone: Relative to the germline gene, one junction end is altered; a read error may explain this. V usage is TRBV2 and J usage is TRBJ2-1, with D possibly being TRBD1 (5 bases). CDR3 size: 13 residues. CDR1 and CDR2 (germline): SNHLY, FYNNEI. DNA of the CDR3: TGTGCCGGAAGGGGATCTTTATACAGTGAGCAGTTCTTC. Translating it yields CAGRGSLYSEQFF.

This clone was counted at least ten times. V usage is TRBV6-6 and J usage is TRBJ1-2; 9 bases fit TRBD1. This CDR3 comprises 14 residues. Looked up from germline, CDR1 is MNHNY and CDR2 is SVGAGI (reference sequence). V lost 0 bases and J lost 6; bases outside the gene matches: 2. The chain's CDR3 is CASSYSDRGHGYTF. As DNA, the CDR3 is TGTGCCAGCAGTTACTCGGACAGGGGCCATGGCTACACCTTC.

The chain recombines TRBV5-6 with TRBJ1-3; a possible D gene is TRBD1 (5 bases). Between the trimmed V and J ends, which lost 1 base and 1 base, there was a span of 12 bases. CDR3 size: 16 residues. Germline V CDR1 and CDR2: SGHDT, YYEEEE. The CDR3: CASSLLGGRSGNTIYF. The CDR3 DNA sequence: TGTGCCAGCAGCTTGCTGGGGGGGAGGTCTGGAAACACCATATATTTT.

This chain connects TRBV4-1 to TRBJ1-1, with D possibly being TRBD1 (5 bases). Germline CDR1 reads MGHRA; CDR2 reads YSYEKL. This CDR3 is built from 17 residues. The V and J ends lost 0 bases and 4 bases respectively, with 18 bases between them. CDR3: CASSQDLGRGGGTEAFF. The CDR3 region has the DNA TGCGCCAGCAGCCAAGATCTGGGGAGGGGCGGTGGCACTGAAGCTTTCTTT.

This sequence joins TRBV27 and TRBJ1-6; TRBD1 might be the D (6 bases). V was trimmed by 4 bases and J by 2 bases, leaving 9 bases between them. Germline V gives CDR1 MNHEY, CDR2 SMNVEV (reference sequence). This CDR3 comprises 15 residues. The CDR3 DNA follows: TGTGCCAGCAGTTCAGGGGACGCCTATAATTCACCCCTCCACTTT. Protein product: CASSSGDAYNSPLHF.

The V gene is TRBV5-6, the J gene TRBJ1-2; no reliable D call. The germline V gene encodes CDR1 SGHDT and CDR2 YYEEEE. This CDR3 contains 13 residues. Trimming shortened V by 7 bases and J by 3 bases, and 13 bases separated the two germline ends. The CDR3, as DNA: TGTGCCAGCCGGTTAGATCGGTACTATGGCTACACCTTC. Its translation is CASRLDRYYGYTF.

CDR3 sequence reads: CASSYSNRANTEAFF. Here the CDR3 DNA reads TGTGCCAGCAGTTATTCGAACAGAGCGAACACTGAAGCTTTCTTT. This chain connects TRBV6-5 to TRBJ1-1; unclear D gene. There are 15 residues in the CDR3. With 3 bases removed from V and 1 base from J, the gap between germline ends came to 12 bases. CDR1 and CDR2 from the germline V gene are MNHEY and SVGAGI.

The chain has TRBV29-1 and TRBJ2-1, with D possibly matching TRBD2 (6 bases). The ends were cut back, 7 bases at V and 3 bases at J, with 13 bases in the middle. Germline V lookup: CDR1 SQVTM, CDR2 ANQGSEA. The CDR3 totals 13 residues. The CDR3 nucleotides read TGCAGCGCCGAAGGGGACTTCTACAATGAGCAGTTCTTC. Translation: CSAEGDFYNEQFF.

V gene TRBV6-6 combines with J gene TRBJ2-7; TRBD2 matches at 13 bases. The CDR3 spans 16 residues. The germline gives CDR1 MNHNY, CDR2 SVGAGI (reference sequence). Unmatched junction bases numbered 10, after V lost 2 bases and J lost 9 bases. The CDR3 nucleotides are TGTGCCAGCAGTTACGCGGGGACTAGCGGGAACTTTGTGCAGTACTTC. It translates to CASSYAGTSGNFVQYF.

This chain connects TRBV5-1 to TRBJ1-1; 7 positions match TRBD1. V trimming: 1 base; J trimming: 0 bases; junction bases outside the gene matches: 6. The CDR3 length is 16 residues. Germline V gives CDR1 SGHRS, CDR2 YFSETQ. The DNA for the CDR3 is TGCGCCAGCAGCTTGAGACAGGGCACCATGAACACTGAAGCTTTCTTT. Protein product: CASSLRQGTMNTEAFF.

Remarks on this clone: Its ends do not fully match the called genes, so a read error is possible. The chain's CDR3 is CASSLTGEETQYF. CDR3 nucleotides: TGTGCTAGCAGCTTAACAGGAGAAGAGACCCAGTACTTC. V gene TRBV7-7 combines with J gene TRBJ2-5, with D possibly TRBD1 on 5 matching bases. The CDR3 runs to 13 residues. Germline values: CDR1 SSHAT, CDR2 FNYEAQ (reference sequence).

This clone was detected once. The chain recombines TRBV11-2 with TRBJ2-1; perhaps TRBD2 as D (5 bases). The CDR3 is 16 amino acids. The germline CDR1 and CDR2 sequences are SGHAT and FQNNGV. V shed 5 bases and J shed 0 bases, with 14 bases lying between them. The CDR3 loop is CASSPRLARSYNEQFF. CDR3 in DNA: TGTGCCAGCAGCCCCAGATTAGCGCGCTCCTACAATGAGCAGTTCTTC.